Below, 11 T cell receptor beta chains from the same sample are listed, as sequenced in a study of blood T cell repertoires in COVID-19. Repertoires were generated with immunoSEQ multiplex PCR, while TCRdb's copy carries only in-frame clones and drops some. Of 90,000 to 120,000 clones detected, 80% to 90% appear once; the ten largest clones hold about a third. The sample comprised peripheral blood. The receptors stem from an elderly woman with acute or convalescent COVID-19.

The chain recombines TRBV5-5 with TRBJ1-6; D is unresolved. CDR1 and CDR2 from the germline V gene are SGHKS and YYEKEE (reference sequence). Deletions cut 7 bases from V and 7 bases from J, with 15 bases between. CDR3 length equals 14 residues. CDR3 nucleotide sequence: TGTGCCAGCGCCCTAGAGGGTAGGAATTCACCCCTCCACTTT. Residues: CASALEGRNSPLHF.

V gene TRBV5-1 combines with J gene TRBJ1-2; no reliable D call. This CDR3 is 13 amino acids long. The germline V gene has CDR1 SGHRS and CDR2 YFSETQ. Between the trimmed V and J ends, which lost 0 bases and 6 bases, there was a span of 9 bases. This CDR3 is CASSLAGGDGYTF. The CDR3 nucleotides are TGCGCCAGCAGCTTGGCCGGCGGGGATGGCTACACCTTC.

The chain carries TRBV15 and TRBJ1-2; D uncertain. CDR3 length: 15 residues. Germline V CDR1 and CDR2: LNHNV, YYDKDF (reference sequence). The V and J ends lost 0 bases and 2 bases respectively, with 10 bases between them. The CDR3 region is CATSRDSGGNYGYTF. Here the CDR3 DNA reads TGTGCCACCAGCAGAGATAGCGGCGGGAACTATGGCTACACCTTC.

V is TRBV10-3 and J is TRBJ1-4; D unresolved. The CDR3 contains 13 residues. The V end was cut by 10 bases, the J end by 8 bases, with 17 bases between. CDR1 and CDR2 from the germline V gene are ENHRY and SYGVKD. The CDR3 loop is CATRRGLVEKLFF. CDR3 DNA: TGTGCCACCAGGAGAGGGCTCGTGGAAAAACTGTTTTTT.

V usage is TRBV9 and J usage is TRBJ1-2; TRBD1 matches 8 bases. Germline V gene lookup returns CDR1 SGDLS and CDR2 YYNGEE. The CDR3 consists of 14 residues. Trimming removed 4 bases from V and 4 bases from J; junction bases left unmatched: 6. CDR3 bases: TGTGCCAGCAGCCAAGGACAGGGTGGCTATGGCTACACCTTC. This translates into CASSQGQGGYGYTF.

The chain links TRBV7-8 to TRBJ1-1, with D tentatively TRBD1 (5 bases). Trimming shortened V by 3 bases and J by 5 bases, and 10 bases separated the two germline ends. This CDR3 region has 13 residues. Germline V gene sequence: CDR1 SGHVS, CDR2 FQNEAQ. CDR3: CASSFAGGTEAFF. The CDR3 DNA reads TGTGCCAGCAGCTTTGCGGGGGGGACTGAAGCTTTCTTT.

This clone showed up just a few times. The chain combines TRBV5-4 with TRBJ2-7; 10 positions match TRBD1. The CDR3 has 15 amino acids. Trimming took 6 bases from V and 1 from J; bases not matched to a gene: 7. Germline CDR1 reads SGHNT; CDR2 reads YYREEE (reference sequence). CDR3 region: CASTGGQGPSYEQYF. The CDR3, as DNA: TGTGCCAGCACCGGGGGACAGGGGCCTTCCTACGAGCAGTACTTC. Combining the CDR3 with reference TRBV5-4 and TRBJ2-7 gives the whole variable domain ETGVTQSPTHLIKTRGQQVTLRCSSQSGHNTVSWYQQALGQGPQFIFQYYREEENGRGNFPPRFSGLQFPNYSSELNVNALELDDSALYLCASTGGQGPSYEQYFGPGTRLTVT.

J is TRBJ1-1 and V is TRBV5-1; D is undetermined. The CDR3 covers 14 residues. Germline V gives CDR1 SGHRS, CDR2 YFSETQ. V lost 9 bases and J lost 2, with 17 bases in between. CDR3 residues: CATQGGPTNTEAFF. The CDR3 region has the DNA TGCGCCACCCAAGGAGGGCCGACTAACACTGAAGCTTTCTTT.

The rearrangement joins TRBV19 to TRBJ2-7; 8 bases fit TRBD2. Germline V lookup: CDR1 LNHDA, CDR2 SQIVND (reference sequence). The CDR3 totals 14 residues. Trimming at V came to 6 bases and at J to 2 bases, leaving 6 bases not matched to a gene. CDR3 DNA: TGTGCCAGTAGCGCCCTAGCGGGCCCCTACGAGCAGTACTTC. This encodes CASSALAGPYEQYF.

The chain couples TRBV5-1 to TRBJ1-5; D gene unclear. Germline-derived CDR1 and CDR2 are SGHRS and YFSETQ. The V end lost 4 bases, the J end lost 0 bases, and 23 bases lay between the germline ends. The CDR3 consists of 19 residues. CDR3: CASSRQLTEPEYSNQPQHF. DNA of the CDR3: TGCGCCAGCAGCCGCCAGCTGACGGAGCCGGAATATAGCAATCAGCCCCAGCATTTT.

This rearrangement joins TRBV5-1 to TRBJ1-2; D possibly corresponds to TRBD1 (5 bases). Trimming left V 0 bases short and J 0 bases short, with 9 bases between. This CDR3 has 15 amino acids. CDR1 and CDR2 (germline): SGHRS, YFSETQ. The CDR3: CASSLAGDPNYGYTF. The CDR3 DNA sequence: TGCGCCAGCAGCTTGGCGGGGGACCCTAACTATGGCTACACCTTC.